What follows are 27 T cell receptor beta chains derived from one specimen sequenced in a study of blood T cell repertoires in COVID-19. Generated by immunoSEQ multiplex PCR, the TCRdb table keeps only in-frame clones and is missing some. In the table there are over 150,000 clones, 65% to 85% of which are singletons. The source material was peripheral blood. The receptors derive from a woman over 75 with active or convalescent COVID-19.

The chain is built from TRBV2 and TRBJ2-2, with D perhaps matching TRBD2 (5 bases). The V end was cut by 8 bases, the J end by 4 bases, with 11 bases between. Germline-derived CDR1 and CDR2 are SNHLY and FYNNEI. This CDR3 region has 13 residues. The CDR3 here is CASGSGLTGELFF. In DNA, the CDR3 is TGTGCCAGCGGGAGCGGTCTCACCGGGGAGCTGTTTTTT.

The chain links TRBV19 to TRBJ2-2; D is possibly TRBD2 (6 bases). Looked up from germline, CDR1 is LNHDA and CDR2 is SQIVND (reference sequence). This CDR3 has 13 amino acids. V was shortened by 6 bases and J by 5 bases, with 10 bases between the two germline ends. This CDR3 is CASSRLVTGELFF. The CDR3 nucleotides read TGTGCCAGTAGCAGACTAGTAACCGGGGAGCTGTTTTTT. Using reference TRBV19 and TRBJ2-2 for the parts outside the CDR3, the full variable domain is DGGITQSPKYLFRKEGQNVTLSCEQNLNHDAMYWYRQDPGQGLRLIYYSQIVNDFQKGDIAEGYSVSREKKESFPLTVTSAQKNPTAFYLCASSRLVTGELFFGEGSRLTVL.

This clone was counted a few times. The chain couples TRBV12-3 or TRBV12-4 to TRBJ1-5, with D possibly being TRBD1 (6 bases). V was cut by 5 bases and J by 7 bases, with 12 bases left in between. The CDR3 consists of 13 residues. The CDR3 nucleotides read TGTGCCAGCAGTACAGGGTTAATACAGCCCCAGCATTTT. It specifies CASSTGLIQPQHF.

Only a few counts were recorded for this clone. The rearrangement uses TRBV18 and TRBJ1-4; no firm D call. V was shortened by 3 bases and J by 0 bases, with 11 bases between the two germline ends. The germline V gene has CDR1 KGHSH and CDR2 LQKENI. This CDR3 region has 16 residues. The CDR3 DNA reads TGTGCCAGCTCACCCTTCGACACGGCAACTAATGAAAAACTGTTTTTT. Translation gives CASSPFDTATNEKLFF.

This clone was detected a few times. This chain connects TRBV7-9 to TRBJ1-2; tentative D call: TRBD1 (5 bases). Germline CDR1 is SEHNR and CDR2 is FQNEAQ (reference sequence). The germline V and J ends were trimmed by 8 bases and 5 bases, with 12 bases remaining between them. This CDR3 region has 12 residues. Written as DNA, the CDR3 is TGTGCCAGCGGAGTCCAGGGATATGGCTACACCTTC. Its protein is CASGVQGYGYTF.

The chain combines TRBV6-2 or TRBV6-3 with TRBJ1-2, with 8 bases matching TRBD1. CDR1 MNHEY and CDR2 SVGEGT come from the germline V gene. This CDR3 has 14 residues. The V segment lost 5 bases and the J segment 12 bases; nucleotides outside the gene matches: 14. The CDR3: CASSAGTGRRYHTF. In DNA form, the CDR3 reads TGTGCCAGCAGTGCCGGGACAGGTCGCCGGTATCACACCTTC.

The rearrangement links TRBV6-5 to TRBJ1-1; D ambiguous. Germline CDR1 is MNHEY and CDR2 is SVGAGI. Trimming cost V 2 bases and J 8 bases, with 12 bases left between them. The CDR3 covers 13 residues. The CDR3 sequence is CASSYTTDVEAFF. The CDR3 DNA reads TGTGCCAGCAGTTACACAACAGACGTAGAAGCTTTCTTT.

The V gene is TRBV19, the J gene TRBJ1-5; no definite D call. The V end was cut by 3 bases, the J end by 7 bases, with 13 bases between. The germline V gene has CDR1 LNHDA and CDR2 SQIVND (reference sequence). The CDR3 consists of 14 residues. The CDR3 bases are TGTGCCAGTAGTATCGACGGCGGTGAACAGCCCCAGCATTTT. Protein sequence: CASSIDGGEQPQHF.

This rearrangement joins TRBV11-2 to TRBJ1-4; TRBD1 matches 7 bases. The CDR3 has 14 amino acids. J lost 12 bases, V lost 5 bases, and 12 bases had no gene match. Germline-derived CDR1 and CDR2 are SGHAT and FQNNGV. CDR3 nucleotides: TGTGCCAGCAGCCCACGACAGGGAGTGAGGCAACTGTTTTTT. Encoded protein: CASSPRQGVRQLFF.

The sample holds one count of this clone. The V call is TRBV7-2, the J call TRBJ1-4; 11 bases match TRBD1. This CDR3 comprises 15 residues. V lost 2 bases, J lost 8 bases, and 4 bases stayed unmatched. Germline lookup yields CDR1 SGHTA and CDR2 FQGNSA. This CDR3 reads CASSLTGTGGEKLFF. DNA for the CDR3: TGTGCCAGCAGCTTAACCGGGACAGGGGGGGAAAAACTGTTTTTT.

The chain has TRBV25-1 and TRBJ1-2; D is unresolved. Germline loops: CDR1 MGHDK, CDR2 SYGVNS. The V gene lost 5 bases and the J gene lost 11 bases, with 12 bases spanning the gap. The CDR3 is 11 amino acids. DNA for the CDR3: TGTGCCAGCAGTCGGGGATGGGTGTACACCTTC. It yields the protein CASSRGWVYTF.

This clone is a singleton in its sample. V is TRBV5-8 and J is TRBJ1-1, with D perhaps matching TRBD1 (5 bases). The germline gives CDR1 SGHTS, CDR2 YDEGEE. The length of the CDR3 is 13 residues. The V gene lost 4 bases and the J gene lost 6 bases, with 13 bases spanning the gap. Here the CDR3 reads CASSPTKQAEAFF. CDR3 DNA: TGTGCCAGCAGCCCTACAAAACAGGCTGAAGCTTTCTTT.

The chain is built from TRBV6-2 or TRBV6-3 and TRBJ1-5; tentatively, D is TRBD1 (5 bases). CDR1 is MNHEY, CDR2 SVGEGT, per germline. Trimming took 5 bases from V and 6 from J, leaving 14 bases between them. The CDR3 spans 14 residues. Here the CDR3 reads CASSVQGGFQPQHF. The CDR3 coding sequence is TGTGCCAGCAGTGTCCAGGGAGGGTTTCAGCCCCAGCATTTT.

The chain joins TRBV10-3 to TRBJ2-7; D is perhaps TRBD1 (6 bases). Germline CDR1 is ENHRY and CDR2 is SYGVKD. V lost 3 bases and J lost 0, with 12 bases in between. This CDR3 has 15 residues. The CDR3 region is CAISDRDRFSYEQYF. The DNA of the CDR3 is TGTGCCATCAGTGATAGAGACAGGTTCTCCTACGAGCAGTACTTC.

The rearrangement joins TRBV7-9 to TRBJ1-6; tentative D call: TRBD1 (6 bases). The ends were cut back, 1 base at V and 10 bases at J, with 11 bases in the middle. Germline lookup yields CDR1 SEHNR and CDR2 FQNEAQ (reference sequence). The CDR3 runs to 14 residues. The CDR3 nucleotides are TGTGCCAGCAGCTTAGAACAGGGTCGATCACCCCTCCACTTT. Its translation: CASSLEQGRSPLHF.

This sequence joins TRBV27 and TRBJ1-1; TRBD1 might be the D (5 bases). The V gene's germline CDR1 is MNHEY and CDR2 SMNVEV (reference sequence). The CDR3 consists of 13 residues. Trimming removed 7 bases at V and 4 bases at J, with 13 bases between. The CDR3 DNA follows: TGTGCCAGCACAGGGCTCGTTGGCACTGAAGCTTTCTTT. Residues: CASTGLVGTEAFF.

This clone occurred a few times. The rearrangement joins TRBV4-1 to TRBJ1-1; a weak D match, TRBD1 (6 bases). CDR3 length: 17 residues. The germline V gene encodes CDR1 MGHRA and CDR2 YSYEKL. V lost 1 base, J lost 4 bases, and 19 bases lay in between. The CDR3 sequence: CASSQGAPGATRTEAFF. The CDR3 DNA sequence: TGCGCCAGCAGCCAAGGGGCGCCAGGGGCGACCCGCACTGAAGCTTTCTTT.

This chain connects TRBV28 to TRBJ1-5, with 10 bases matching TRBD1. The CDR3 extends over 14 amino acids. V lost 6 bases, J lost 6 bases, and 5 bases stayed unmatched. The V gene's germline CDR1 is MDHEN and CDR2 SYDVKM. The CDR3 bases are TGTGCCAGCAGCGGGACAGGGGAGAGTCAGCCCCAGCATTTT. This encodes CASSGTGESQPQHF.

The V call is TRBV12-3 or TRBV12-4, the J call TRBJ1-2; TRBD1 matches at 7 bases. J lost 4 bases, V lost 6 bases, and 5 bases had no gene match. This CDR3 spans 13 amino acids. In nucleotides, the CDR3 is TGTGCCAGCAGGTCGGGGACAGCCTATGGCTACACCTTC. Translating gives CASRSGTAYGYTF.

The chain combines TRBV7-9 with TRBJ2-1, with TRBD2 matching over 7 bases. The ends lost 3 bases at V and 5 bases at J; junction bases unmatched: 4. The CDR3 is 14 residues long. The germline gives CDR1 SEHNR, CDR2 FQNEAQ (reference sequence). The CDR3 spells CASSLGDYHNEQFF. CDR3 coding DNA: TGTGCCAGCAGCTTGGGGGACTATCACAATGAGCAGTTCTTC.

This rearrangement joins TRBV23-1 to TRBJ1-4, with D perhaps matching TRBD1 (6 bases). TRBV23-1 is marked as an open reading frame, function uncertain. The CDR3 is 21 amino acids. Trimming shortened V by 0 bases and J by 0 bases, and 23 bases separated the two germline ends. CDR3 sequence reads: CASSQSKMGGGLTPTNEKLFF. DNA of the CDR3: TGCGCCAGCAGTCAATCTAAAATGGGTGGGGGCCTGACTCCAACTAATGAAAAACTGTTTTTT.

This chain joins TRBV6-6 and TRBJ1-3; the D gene is possibly TRBD1 (6 bases). The CDR3 has 14 amino acids. V gave up 6 bases and J gave up 1 base, with 10 bases separating them. The germline V gene has CDR1 MNHNY and CDR2 SVGAGI (reference sequence). CDR3 bases: TGTGCCAGCAGCCCACAGGGTTCTGGAAACACCATATATTTT. Its protein product is CASSPQGSGNTIYF.

This clone appeared a single time. The rearrangement joins TRBV10-2 to TRBJ1-5; 7 bases map to TRBD1. Germline loops: CDR1 WSHSY, CDR2 SAAADI. Trimming cost V 6 bases and J 3 bases; bases outside gene matches: 2. The CDR3 is 13 amino acids. DNA of the CDR3: TGCGCCAGCAGGGGACAGTTCAATCAGCCCCAGCATTTT. Translation: CASRGQFNQPQHF.

The chain couples TRBV5-4 to TRBJ2-5, with 7 bases lining up with TRBD1. The CDR3 runs 13 residues. The V gene end was trimmed by 4 bases and the J gene end by 3 bases; junction bases not matched to a gene: 3. Germline V gene data show CDR1 as SGHNT and CDR2 as YYREEE (reference sequence). Here the CDR3 reads CASSPGTEETQYF. In DNA, the CDR3 is TGTGCCAGCAGCCCAGGGACAGAAGAGACCCAGTACTTC.

The gene calls are TRBV6-5 and TRBJ1-6; TRBD1 matches 9 bases. The V and J ends lost 5 bases and 7 bases, in that order; junction bases with no gene match: 6. Germline CDR1 reads MNHEY; CDR2 reads SVGAGI. The CDR3 has 15 residues. The DNA for the CDR3 is TGTGCCAGCAGTCAGACCGGGACAGGGAATTCACCCCTCCACTTT. As protein: CASSQTGTGNSPLHF.

In regard to this clone: This specimen includes other DNA sequences encoding the same CDR3. The chain has TRBV19 and TRBJ1-2; 8 positions match TRBD1. Germline values: CDR1 LNHDA, CDR2 SQIVND (reference sequence). This CDR3 has 13 residues. V gave up 5 bases and J gave up 2 bases; unmatched junction bases: 1. The DNA for the CDR3 is TGTGCCAGTAGTCGGACAGGGAACTATGGCTACACCTTC. Its translation is CASSRTGNYGYTF.

The chain recombines TRBV5-1 with TRBJ2-3; TRBD1 matches at 9 bases. The CDR3 extends over 16 amino acids. Germline CDR1 and CDR2: SGHRS and YFSETQ. The V gene end was trimmed by 4 bases and the J gene end by 2 bases; junction bases not matched to a gene: 8. CDR3 DNA sequence: TGCGCCAGCAGCGGGAGGACAGGGGAGTACACAGATACGCAGTATTTT. It codes for CASSGRTGEYTDTQYF.